This passage covers 17 T cell receptor beta chains from one sample sequenced in a study of cytomegalovirus exposure and HLA in healthy donors. Primers: 60 Vbeta forward and 13 Jbeta reverse. Here immunoSEQ multiplex PCR was the method, and the copy in TCRdb shows in-frame clones only, minus some. The profile shows fewer than 150,000 clones, about three quarters of them singletons. Sequencing was done on a sample of PBMCs. The source is a man between 18 and 35 years old in good health and CMV-seronegative.

This clone was seen a single time. This rearrangement joins TRBV5-4 to TRBJ2-1; 8 nucleotides align to TRBD1. Germline V gene sequence: CDR1 SGHNT, CDR2 YYREEE (reference sequence). This CDR3 is built from 15 residues. V shed 3 bases, J shed 6 bases, and the junction held 8 bases outside the gene matches. The CDR3 DNA sequence: TGTGCCAGCAGCTCCCGGGACAGGAACCTCAATGAGCAGTTCTTC. Its protein product is CASSSRDRNLNEQFF.

Turning to this clone: At the DNA level, this CDR3 is encoded by other sequences in the same sample as well. This chain links TRBV6-1 with TRBJ1-1; D is perhaps TRBD1 (5 bases). V gave up 11 bases and J gave up 3 bases, with 16 bases separating them. The germline V gene has CDR1 MNHNS and CDR2 SASEGT. The CDR3 consists of 13 residues. The CDR3 loop reads CAGESTGDTEAFF. The CDR3 DNA reads as TGTGCCGGGGAGAGTACGGGGGACACTGAAGCTTTCTTT.

With regard to this clone: The junction departs from germline at one end; a sequencing error may be responsible. The chain is built from TRBV2 and TRBJ2-7; 8 nucleotides match TRBD2. The CDR3 contains 13 residues. The germline V gene encodes CDR1 SNHLY and CDR2 FYNNEI. The CDR3 loop reads CASKTSENYEQYF. The CDR3 nucleotides are TGTGCCAGCAAGACTAGCGAGAACTACGAGCAGTACTTT.

The genes are TRBV27 and TRBJ1-6; maybe TRBD1 (5 bases). CDR3 length: 14 amino acids. Per germline, CDR1 MNHEY and CDR2 SMNVEV (reference sequence). Trimming pared 3 bases from V and 8 bases from J, leaving 11 bases between. CDR3 region: CASSFRGVYSPLHF. The CDR3 nucleotides read TGTGCCAGCAGTTTTAGGGGTGTTTATTCACCCCTCCACTTT.

The CDR3 DNA follows: TGTGCCAGTAGTATAGTTGGGGCCACTGAAGCTTTCTTT. Residues: CASSIVGATEAFF. The rearrangement links TRBV19 to TRBJ1-1, with a tentative D call TRBD1 (5 bases). The ends were cut back, 1 base at V and 4 bases at J, with 7 bases in the middle. The germline V gene encodes CDR1 LNHDA and CDR2 SQIVND (reference sequence). The CDR3 has 13 amino acids. The whole variable domain, filled in from reference TRBV19 and TRBJ1-1, reads DGGITQSPKYLFRKEGQNVTLSCEQNLNHDAMYWYRQDPGQGLRLIYYSQIVNDFQKGDIAEGYSVSREKKESFPLTVTSAQKNPTAFYLCASSIVGATEAFFGQGTRLTVV.

The chain is built from TRBV18 and TRBJ2-2, with a tentative D call TRBD1 (6 bases). Germline values: CDR1 KGHSH, CDR2 LQKENI. The CDR3 runs to 15 residues. V lost 2 bases to trimming and J lost 4 bases, with 11 bases between them. CDR3 amino acids: CASSPGGHRTGELFF. The CDR3 region has the DNA TGTGCCAGCTCACCAGGGGGCCATCGCACCGGGGAGCTGTTTTTT.

The J gene is TRBJ2-5, the V gene TRBV19; 10 bases are a match to TRBD2. J gave up 2 bases and V 1 base, and 1 base lay outside the gene matches. Per germline, CDR1 LNHDA and CDR2 SQIVND (reference sequence). The CDR3 runs to 15 residues. CDR3 bases: TGTGCCAGTAGTATAGGGACTAGCGGACAAGAGACCCAGTACTTC. Its translation: CASSIGTSGQETQYF.

The chain links TRBV29-1 to TRBJ1-2; the match to TRBD1 covers 8 bases. CDR3 length: 15 amino acids. CDR1 and CDR2 from the germline V gene are SQVTM and ANQGSEA. J was trimmed by 7 bases and V by 0 bases; bases with no gene match: 10. The CDR3 nucleotides read TGCAGCGTTGAAGATCGGGGCAGGGGGCGGCGTGGCTACACCTTC. Translating it yields CSVEDRGRGRRGYTF.

This clone was seen ten or more times. The chain carries TRBV5-1 and TRBJ2-1, with 12 positions matching TRBD2. This CDR3 spans 15 amino acids. The germline V gene encodes CDR1 SGHRS and CDR2 YFSETQ. J lost 8 bases, V lost 6 bases, and 9 bases had no gene match. CDR3 region: CASTKGLAGLDEQFF. DNA of the CDR3: TGCGCCAGCACGAAAGGACTAGCGGGACTGGATGAGCAGTTCTTC.

This sequence joins TRBV7-3 and TRBJ2-3, with TRBD2 matching over 8 bases. CDR1 SGHTA and CDR2 FQGTGA come from the germline V gene. Trimming cost V 5 bases and J 3 bases; bases outside gene matches: 4. CDR3 length: 14 residues. CDR3 in amino acids: CASSASGRTDTQYF. DNA of the CDR3: TGTGCCAGCAGCGCGAGCGGGAGAACAGATACGCAGTATTTT.

This clone was seen only a few times. The chain couples TRBV6-1 to TRBJ1-4; D is perhaps TRBD1 (5 bases). V was trimmed by 2 bases and J by 5 bases, leaving 15 bases between them. Germline V gene sequence: CDR1 MNHNS, CDR2 SASEGT. This CDR3 spans 16 amino acids. The CDR3 nucleotides are TGTGCCAGCAGTGAACGTAACGCAGGGAGGAATGAAAAACTGTTTTTT. It codes for CASSERNAGRNEKLFF.

The genes are TRBV27 and TRBJ1-1; 7 bases fit TRBD1. This CDR3 has 15 residues. Germline lookup yields CDR1 MNHEY and CDR2 SMNVEV (reference sequence). V lost 6 bases and J lost 5; bases outside the gene matches: 12. The CDR3 bases are TGTGCCAGCAGCAGTGGGGGCGCAGGGGGGACTGAAGCTTTCTTT. Its translation is CASSSGGAGGTEAFF.

This chain joins TRBV28 and TRBJ2-7; 12 bases map to TRBD1. V lost 2 bases to trimming and J lost 2 bases; unmatched junction nucleotides: 7. The CDR3 is 17 amino acids. Germline CDR1 MDHEN, CDR2 SYDVKM. CDR3 DNA sequence: TGTGCCAGCAGTTTAGAGGGACAGGGGGCCCGCCCCTACGAGCAGTACTTC. Protein: CASSLEGQGARPYEQYF.

This chain joins TRBV7-9 and TRBJ1-2; a possible D gene is TRBD1 (5 bases). The CDR3 loop spans 16 amino acids. CDR1 is SEHNR and CDR2 is FQNEAQ in the germline V gene (reference sequence). V shed 3 bases and J shed 0 bases, with 14 bases lying between them. DNA of the CDR3: TGTGCCAGCAGCTTGACAGCTCAACCTACTAACTATGGCTACACCTTC. This translates into CASSLTAQPTNYGYTF.

This chain connects TRBV28 to TRBJ1-4; unclear D gene. V lost 4 bases, J lost 2 bases, and 11 bases lay in between. The CDR3 has 15 residues. Germline V CDR1 and CDR2: MDHEN, SYDVKM. DNA for the CDR3: TGTGCCAGCAGTTGGAGGGCGGCGACTAATGAAAAACTGTTTTTT. Translating it yields CASSWRAATNEKLFF.

This chain uses TRBV27 with TRBJ2-7; D ambiguous. The length of the CDR3 is 14 residues. Germline assignment: CDR1 MNHEY and CDR2 SMNVEV (reference sequence). Trimming removed 3 bases at V and 4 bases at J, with 13 bases between. CDR3 region: CASSFASSFYEQYF. In nucleotides, the CDR3 is TGTGCCAGCAGTTTCGCCAGTTCCTTTTACGAGCAGTACTTC.

This clone was seen a single time. Here the CDR3 reads CASSTLGGGNEKLFF. The CDR3, as DNA: TGTGCCAGCTCTACCCTCGGAGGAGGTAATGAAAAACTGTTTTTT. The genes are TRBV18 and TRBJ1-4; D is unresolved. Trimming removed 6 bases from V and 4 bases from J, with 15 bases in between. The CDR3 sequence is 15 residues long. Germline CDR1 KGHSH, CDR2 LQKENI.